A single sample is the source of the 11 T cell receptor beta chains below, sequenced in a study of blood T cell repertoires in COVID-19. Sequencing used immunoSEQ multiplex PCR; TCRdb keeps in-frame clones, though not all of them. The sample contains fewer than 350,000 clones, approximately 90% of which appear only once. Specimen: PBMCs or T cells enriched from blood (not recorded which). These receptors originate from a woman in her twenties or thirties with acute COVID-19.

On this clone: Other DNA sequences from this sample encode an identical CDR3 as well. The gene calls are TRBV5-4 and TRBJ1-5; a possible D gene is TRBD1 (6 bases). Trimming shortened V by 4 bases and J by 6 bases, and 11 bases separated the two germline ends. Germline V gene sequence: CDR1 SGHNT, CDR2 YYREEE (reference sequence). This CDR3 has 13 residues. Written as DNA, the CDR3 is TGTGCCAGCAGCCTTGGGGGCGGTCAGCCCCAGCATTTT. Its protein product is CASSLGGGQPQHF.

This chain uses TRBV5-6 with TRBJ1-4; TRBD1 matches 11 bases. The CDR3 contains 16 residues. The V segment lost 2 bases and the J segment 10 bases; nucleotides outside the gene matches: 10. Germline V lookup: CDR1 SGHDT, CDR2 YYEEEE. Here the CDR3 reads CASSLGQGAINGKLFF. The CDR3 nucleotides read TGTGCCAGCAGCTTAGGACAGGGGGCGATTAACGGAAAACTGTTTTTT.

The chain is built from TRBV10-3 and TRBJ2-3; possible D gene TRBD1, 5 bases. Trimming removed 4 bases at V and 5 bases at J, with 7 bases between. Germline V gene lookup returns CDR1 ENHRY and CDR2 SYGVKD. The CDR3 has 12 amino acids. The CDR3 sequence is CAISVQGDTQYF. The CDR3 DNA sequence: TGTGCCATCAGTGTTCAGGGAGATACGCAGTATTTT.

J is TRBJ1-5 and V is TRBV15; 7 bases line up with TRBD1. Per the germline V gene, CDR1 is LNHNV and CDR2 is YYDKDF (reference sequence). Unmatched junction bases numbered 6, after V lost 0 bases and J lost 7 bases. The CDR3 contains 15 residues. This CDR3 is CATSRDRQGGQPQHF. The DNA of the CDR3 is TGTGCCACCAGCAGAGATAGGCAGGGGGGACAGCCCCAGCATTTT.

The rearrangement joins TRBV7-9 to TRBJ1-2, with D perhaps TRBD1 (5 bases). The germline V gene has CDR1 SEHNR and CDR2 FQNEAQ (reference sequence). The CDR3 totals 14 residues. V shed 5 bases and J shed 4 bases, with 14 bases lying between them. The CDR3 region is CASSLTTDSYGYTF. CDR3 nucleotide sequence: TGTGCCAGCAGCCTTACGACAGACTCCTATGGCTACACCTTC.

The chain links TRBV6-5 to TRBJ1-5; TRBD1 is a possible D gene (5 bases). The length of the CDR3 is 12 residues. V was clipped by 5 bases and J by 7 bases, with 9 bases between them. Germline CDR1 and CDR2: MNHEY and SVGAGI. As DNA, the CDR3 is TGTGCCAGCAGTCCCTCAGGGCAGCCCCAGCATTTT. Its protein is CASSPSGQPQHF.

With regard to this clone: The identical CDR3 is also encoded by other nucleotide sequences in the sample. The chain has TRBV3-1 (or the pseudogene TRBV3-2) and TRBJ2-7, with 8 bases matching TRBD1. Looked up from germline, CDR1 is LGHDT and CDR2 is YNNKEL (reference sequence). V gave up 4 bases and J gave up 1 base; unmatched junction bases: 3. CDR3 size: 14 residues. The DNA of the CDR3 is TGTGCCAGCAGCCCAGGACAGGGTTCCTACGAGCAGTACTTC. Its translation: CASSPGQGSYEQYF.

Only a few counts were recorded for this clone. V is TRBV11-2 and J is TRBJ2-7; TRBD2 agrees at 9 bases. J was trimmed by 3 bases and V by 5 bases; bases with no gene match: 8. The germline gives CDR1 SGHAT, CDR2 FQNNGV. The CDR3 contains 15 residues. Here the CDR3 reads CASSHSGSNLYEQYF. The CDR3 bases are TGTGCCAGCAGCCATAGCGGGAGTAACCTCTACGAGCAGTACTTC.

The chain couples TRBV7-2 to TRBJ2-3, with 9 bases fitting TRBD2. The CDR3 covers 13 residues. Germline V gene data show CDR1 as SGHTA and CDR2 as FQGNSA. The V segment lost 5 bases and the J segment 5 bases; nucleotides outside the gene matches: 2. CDR3 loop: CASSQAGGDTQYF. In DNA form, the CDR3 reads TGTGCCAGCAGCCAAGCGGGAGGAGATACGCAGTATTTT.

V is TRBV11-2 and J is TRBJ1-1; no clear D gene. V was shortened by 4 bases and J by 8 bases, with 11 bases between the two germline ends. Germline CDR1 reads SGHAT; CDR2 reads FQNNGV. CDR3 length: 12 residues. Written as DNA, the CDR3 is TGTGCCAGCAGCTCCCTAAGCGGGGAAGCTTTCTTT. It translates to CASSSLSGEAFF.

The chain is built from TRBV2 and TRBJ2-2, with 9 bases identical to TRBD1. Germline assignment: CDR1 SNHLY and CDR2 FYNNEI. This CDR3 has 15 residues. Trimming at V came to 6 bases and at J to 6 bases, leaving 8 bases not matched to a gene. The CDR3 bases are TGTGCCAGCAGAGTGGGACAGGGAGGTCCCGGGGAGCTGTTTTTT. Its translation is CASRVGQGGPGELFF.